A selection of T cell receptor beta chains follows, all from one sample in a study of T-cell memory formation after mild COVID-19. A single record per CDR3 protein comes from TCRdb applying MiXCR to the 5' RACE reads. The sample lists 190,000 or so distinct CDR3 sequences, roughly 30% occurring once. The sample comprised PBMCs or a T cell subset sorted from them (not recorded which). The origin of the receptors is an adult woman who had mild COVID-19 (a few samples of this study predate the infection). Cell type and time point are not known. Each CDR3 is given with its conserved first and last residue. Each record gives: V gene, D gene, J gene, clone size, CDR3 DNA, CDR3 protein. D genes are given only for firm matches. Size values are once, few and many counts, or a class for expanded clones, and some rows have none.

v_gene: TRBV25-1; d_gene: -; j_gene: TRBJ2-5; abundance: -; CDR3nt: TGTGCCAGCAGTGATTTTGGACAGAGCCTCCAAGAGACCCAGTACTTC; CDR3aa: CASSDFGQSLQETQYF
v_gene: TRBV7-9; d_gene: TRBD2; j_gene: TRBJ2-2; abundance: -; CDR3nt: TGTGCCAGCAGCTCCACCTCAGGACTAGCGGGGGAAAACACCGGGGAGCTGTTTTTT; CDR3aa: CASSSTSGLAGENTGELFF
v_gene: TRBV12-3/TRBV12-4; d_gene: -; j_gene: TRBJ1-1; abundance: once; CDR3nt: TGTGCCAGCAGTTTGAGGGGGGGAAGCACTGAAGCTTTCTTT; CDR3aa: CASSLRGGSTEAFF
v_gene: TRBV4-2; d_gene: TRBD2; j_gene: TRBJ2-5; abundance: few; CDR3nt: TGTGCCAGCAGCCAAGCGAGTCTACCCGGACTAGCGGGAAGTGAGACCCAGTACTTC; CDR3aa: CASSQASLPGLAGSETQYF
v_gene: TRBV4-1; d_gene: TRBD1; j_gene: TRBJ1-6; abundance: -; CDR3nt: TGCGCCAGCAGCCAAGTAGTAGGGCAGGGGGTCTATAATTCACCCCTCCACTTT; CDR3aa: CASSQVVGQGVYNSPLHF
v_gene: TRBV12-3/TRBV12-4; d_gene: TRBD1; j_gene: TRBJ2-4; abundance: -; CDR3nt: TGTGCCAGCAGTTTTGGACAGGGGGCGCGTATGAAAAACATTCAGTACTTC; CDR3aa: CASSFGQGARMKNIQYF
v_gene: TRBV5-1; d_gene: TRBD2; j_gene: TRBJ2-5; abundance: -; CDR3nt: TGCGCCAGCAGCTCATATAGCGGGAGGCAAGAGACCCAGTACTTC; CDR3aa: CASSSYSGRQETQYF
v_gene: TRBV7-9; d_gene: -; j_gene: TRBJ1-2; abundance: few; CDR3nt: TGTGCCAGCCATCTGGGGGGTAACTATGGCTACACCTTC; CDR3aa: CASHLGGNYGYTF
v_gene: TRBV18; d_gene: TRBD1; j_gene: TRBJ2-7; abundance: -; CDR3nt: TGTGCCAGCTCACCAACGGGACAGGGGGGCTACGAGCAGTACTTC; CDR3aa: CASSPTGQGGYEQYF
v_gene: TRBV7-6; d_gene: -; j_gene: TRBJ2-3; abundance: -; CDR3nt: TGTGCCAGCAGCTTACCCTCCGGCAGCACAGATACGCAGTATTTT; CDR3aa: CASSLPSGSTDTQYF
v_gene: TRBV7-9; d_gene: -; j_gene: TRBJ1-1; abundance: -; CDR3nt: TGTGCCAGCAGCTTAGCGCAGGGCTTACAAGCTTTCTTT; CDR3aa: CASSLAQGLQAFF
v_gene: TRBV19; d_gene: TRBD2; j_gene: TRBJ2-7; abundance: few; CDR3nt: TGTGCCAGTAGCACCATAGCGGGAGCCTCCTACGAGCAGTACTTC; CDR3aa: CASSTIAGASYEQYF
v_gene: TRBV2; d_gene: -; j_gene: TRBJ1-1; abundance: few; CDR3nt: TGTGCCAGCAGGATGACAGTTAACACTGAAGCTTTCTTT; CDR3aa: CASRMTVNTEAFF
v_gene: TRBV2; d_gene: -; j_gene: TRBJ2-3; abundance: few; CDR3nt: TGTGCCAGCAAGGGGTTTACAGATACGCAGTATTTT; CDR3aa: CASKGFTDTQYF
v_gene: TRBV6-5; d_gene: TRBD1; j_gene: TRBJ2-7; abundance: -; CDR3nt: TGTGCCAGCAGTTACTCGGGACAGTCCTACGAGCAGTACTTC; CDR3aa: CASSYSGQSYEQYF
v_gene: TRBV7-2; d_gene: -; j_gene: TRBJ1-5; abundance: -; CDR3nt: TGTGCCAGCAGCTTAGCCTTTAGGGGCCGCAATCAGCCCCAGCATTTT; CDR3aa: CASSLAFRGRNQPQHF
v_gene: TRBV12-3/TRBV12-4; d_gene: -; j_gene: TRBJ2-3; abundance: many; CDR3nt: TGTGCCAGCAGTTTTAGAGATACGCAGTATTTT; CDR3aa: CASSFRDTQYF
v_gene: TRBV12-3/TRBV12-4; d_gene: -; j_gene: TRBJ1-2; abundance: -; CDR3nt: TGTGCCAGCAGTTCCTTGATAGGACAGATTAACTATGGCTACACCTTC; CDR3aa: CASSSLIGQINYGYTF
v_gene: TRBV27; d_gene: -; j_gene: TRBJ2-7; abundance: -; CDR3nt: TGTGCCAGCAGTCTAACTACCGGGGGCGTAAAGCGGGTCGAGCAGTACTTC; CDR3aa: CASSLTTGGVKRVEQYF
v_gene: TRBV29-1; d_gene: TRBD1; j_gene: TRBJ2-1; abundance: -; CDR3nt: TGCAGCGTACGCCAGGGGGCGAGCAATGAGCAGTTCTTC; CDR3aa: CSVRQGASNEQFF
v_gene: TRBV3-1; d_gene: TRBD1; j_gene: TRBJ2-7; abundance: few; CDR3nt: TGTGCCAGCAGCCCCCGGACAGGGAGATACGAGCAGTACTTC; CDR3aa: CASSPRTGRYEQYF
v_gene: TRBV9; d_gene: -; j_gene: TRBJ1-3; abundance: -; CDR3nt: TGTGCCAGCAGCGTAGGGGGAGAAAACACCATATATTTT; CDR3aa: CASSVGGENTIYF
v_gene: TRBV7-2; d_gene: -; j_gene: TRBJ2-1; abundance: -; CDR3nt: TGTGCCAGCAGCTTAGGACAAAAGAGGACCCATGAGCAGTTCTTC; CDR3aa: CASSLGQKRTHEQFF
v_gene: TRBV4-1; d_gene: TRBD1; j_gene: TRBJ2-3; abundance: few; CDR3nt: TGCGCCAGCAGCCATAATGCGGGACAGGCGTTTTCCGGCACAGATACGCAGTATTTT; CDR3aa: CASSHNAGQAFSGTDTQYF
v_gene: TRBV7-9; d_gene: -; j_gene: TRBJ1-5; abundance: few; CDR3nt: TGTGCCAGCAGCTTCGGGCGTCAAGCGAGCAATCAGCCCCAGCATTTT; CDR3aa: CASSFGRQASNQPQHF
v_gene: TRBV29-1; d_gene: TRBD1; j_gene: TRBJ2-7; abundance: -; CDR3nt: TGCAGCGTATACGGGACAGGGGGCTCCGAGCAGTACTTC; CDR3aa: CSVYGTGGSEQYF
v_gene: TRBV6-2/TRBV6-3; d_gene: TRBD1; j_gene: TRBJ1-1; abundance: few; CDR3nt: TGTGCCAGCAGTTACACATCGGGACAGGAGAACACTGAAGCTTTCTTT; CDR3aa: CASSYTSGQENTEAFF
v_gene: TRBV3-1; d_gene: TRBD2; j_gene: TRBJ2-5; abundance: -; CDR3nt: TGTGCCAGCAGCCAAGATGGAGTAGCGGGAGAGACCCAGTACTTC; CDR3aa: CASSQDGVAGETQYF
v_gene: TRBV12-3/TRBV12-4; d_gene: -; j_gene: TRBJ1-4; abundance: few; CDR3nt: TGTGCCAGCAGTTTCGATGAAAAACTGTTTTTT; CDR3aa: CASSFDEKLFF
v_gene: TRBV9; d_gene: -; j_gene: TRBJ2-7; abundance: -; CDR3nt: TGTGCCAGCAGCGTAGGGGCCAGCTCCTACGAGCAGTACTTC; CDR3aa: CASSVGASSYEQYF
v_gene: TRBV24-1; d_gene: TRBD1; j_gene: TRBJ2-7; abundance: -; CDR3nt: TGTGCCACCCGGACAGGGGGCTGCGAGCAGTACTTC; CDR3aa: CATRTGGCEQYF
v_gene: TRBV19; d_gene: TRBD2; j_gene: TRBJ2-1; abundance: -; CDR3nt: TGTGCCAGTAGTATTACCCCGGGACTAGCGAGTTCTTTAGGCGATGAGCAGTTCTTC; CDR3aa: CASSITPGLASSLGDEQFF
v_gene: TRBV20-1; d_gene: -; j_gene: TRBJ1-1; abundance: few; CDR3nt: TGCAGTGCTAGGAAGGTTCAGGGTAACACTGAAGCTTTCTTT; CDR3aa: CSARKVQGNTEAFF
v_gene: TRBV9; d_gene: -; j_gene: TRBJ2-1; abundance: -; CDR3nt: TGTGCCAGCAGCGACCTCTCCTACAATGAGCAGTTCTTC; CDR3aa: CASSDLSYNEQFF
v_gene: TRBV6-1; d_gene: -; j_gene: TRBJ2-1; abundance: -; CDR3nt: TGTGCCAGCAGCACCGCTAAGCGAGGGGGGCTACGGCACAATGAGCAGTTCTTC; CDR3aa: CASSTAKRGGLRHNEQFF
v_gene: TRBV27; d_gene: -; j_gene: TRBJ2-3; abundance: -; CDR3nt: TGTGCCAGCAGTTTATTGGGGGGCACAGATACGCAGTATTTT; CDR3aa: CASSLLGGTDTQYF
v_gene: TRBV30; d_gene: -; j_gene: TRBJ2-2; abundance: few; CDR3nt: TGTGCCTGGAGTTCATACACCGGGGAGCTGTTTTTT; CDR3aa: CAWSSYTGELFF
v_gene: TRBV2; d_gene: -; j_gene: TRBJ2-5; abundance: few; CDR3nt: TGTGCCAGCAGTAATACCAGGAACCGTCAAGAGACCCAGTACTTC; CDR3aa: CASSNTRNRQETQYF
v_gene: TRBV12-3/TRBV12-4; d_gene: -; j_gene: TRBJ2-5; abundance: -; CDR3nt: TGTGCCAGCAGCTTAGGGCTATTACAAGAGACCCAGTACTTC; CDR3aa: CASSLGLLQETQYF
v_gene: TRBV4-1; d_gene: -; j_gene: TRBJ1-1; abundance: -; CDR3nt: TGCGCCAGCAGCCAAGTGGAAGGGATCGCTGAAGCTTTCTTT; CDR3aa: CASSQVEGIAEAFF
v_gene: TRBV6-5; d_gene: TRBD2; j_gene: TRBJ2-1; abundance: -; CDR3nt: TGTGCCAGCATGATAGGGAGCGGGATCCTAAATGAGCAGTTCTTC; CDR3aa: CASMIGSGILNEQFF
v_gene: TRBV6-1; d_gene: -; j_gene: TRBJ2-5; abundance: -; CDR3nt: TGTGCCAGCAGCCCCGGGGGGACAGTCCAAGAGACCCAGTACTTC; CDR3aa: CASSPGGTVQETQYF
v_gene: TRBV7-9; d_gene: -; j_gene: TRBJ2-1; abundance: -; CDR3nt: TGTGCCAGCAGCGGGGGCTCGGGAGGACTTACCGCCAGGGGTGAGCAGTTCTTC; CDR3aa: CASSGGSGGLTARGEQFF
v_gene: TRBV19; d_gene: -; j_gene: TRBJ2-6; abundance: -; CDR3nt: TGTGCCAGTAGTATAGAGGGGGCAGAGGCCAACGTCCTGACTTTC; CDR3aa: CASSIEGAEANVLTF
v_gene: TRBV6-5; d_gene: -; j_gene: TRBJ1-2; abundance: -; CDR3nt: TGTGCCAGCAGTTACTCACGCCCTTTGGACCGGGGCTACACCTTC; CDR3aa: CASSYSRPLDRGYTF
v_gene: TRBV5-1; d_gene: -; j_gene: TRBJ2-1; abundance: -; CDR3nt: TGCGCCAGCAGCTTGGGGGGTAGGGATGAGCAGTTCTTC; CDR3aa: CASSLGGRDEQFF
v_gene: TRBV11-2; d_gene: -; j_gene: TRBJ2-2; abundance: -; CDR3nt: TGTGCCAGCATCAAACTGGACACCGGGGAGCTGTTTTTT; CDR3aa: CASIKLDTGELFF
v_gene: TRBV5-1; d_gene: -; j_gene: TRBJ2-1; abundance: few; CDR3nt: TGCGCCAGCAGCTTGTGGGGGTACAATGAGCAGTTCTTC; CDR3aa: CASSLWGYNEQFF
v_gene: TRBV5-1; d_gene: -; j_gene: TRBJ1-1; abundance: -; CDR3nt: TGCGCCAGCAGCTTGGATGACGCGATTATGAACACTGAAGCTTTCTTT; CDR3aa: CASSLDDAIMNTEAFF
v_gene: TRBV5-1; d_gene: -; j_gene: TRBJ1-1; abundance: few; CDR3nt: TGCGCCAGCAGCCCGAGGGCAGCGTCGAACACTGAAGCTTTCTTT; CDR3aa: CASSPRAASNTEAFF
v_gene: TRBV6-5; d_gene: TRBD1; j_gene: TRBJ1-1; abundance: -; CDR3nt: TGTGCCAGCAGTTACTCGTACAGGGGAGGTGAAGCTTTCTTT; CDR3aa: CASSYSYRGGEAFF
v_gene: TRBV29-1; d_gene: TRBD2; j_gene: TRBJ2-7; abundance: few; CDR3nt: TGCAGCGTTGACCTAGCGGGGAAACCCTACGAGCAGTACTTC; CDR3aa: CSVDLAGKPYEQYF
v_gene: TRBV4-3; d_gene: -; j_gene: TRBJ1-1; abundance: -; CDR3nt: TGCGCCAGCAGCCAAGGAGAAGGAGAAGGGGGTACCGAAGCTTTCTTT; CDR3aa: CASSQGEGEGGTEAFF
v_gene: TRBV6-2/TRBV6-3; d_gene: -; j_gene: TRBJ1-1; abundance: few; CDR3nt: TGTGCCAGCAGTTACAGGCGGAACACTGAAGCTTTCTTT; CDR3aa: CASSYRRNTEAFF
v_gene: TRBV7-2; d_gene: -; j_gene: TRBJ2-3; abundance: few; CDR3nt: TGTGCCAGCAGCCACCGTACAGGGATCACAGATACGCAGTATTTT; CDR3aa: CASSHRTGITDTQYF
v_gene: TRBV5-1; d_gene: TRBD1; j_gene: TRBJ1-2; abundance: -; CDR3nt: TGCGCCAGCAGCCCATCGGGACAGTCGAATGGCTACACCTTC; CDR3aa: CASSPSGQSNGYTF
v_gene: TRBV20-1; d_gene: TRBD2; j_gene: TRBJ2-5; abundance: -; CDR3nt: TGCAGTGCTAGGGACGGACTAGCGGGGGTGGAGACCCAGTACTTC; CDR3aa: CSARDGLAGVETQYF
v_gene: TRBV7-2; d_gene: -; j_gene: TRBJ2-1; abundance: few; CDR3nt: TGTGCCAGCAGCTTAGTCGCTAGCAGGAACAATGAGCAGTTCTTC; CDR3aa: CASSLVASRNNEQFF
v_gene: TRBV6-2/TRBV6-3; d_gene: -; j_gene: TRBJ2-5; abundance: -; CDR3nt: TGTGCCAGCAGTTACAAAGGAGAGACCCAGTACTTC; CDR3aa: CASSYKGETQYF
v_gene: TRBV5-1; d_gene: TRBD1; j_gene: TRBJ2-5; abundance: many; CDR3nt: TGCGCCAGCAGCTTGTCAGGGGGCGCGGAAGAGACCCAGTACTTC; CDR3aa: CASSLSGGAEETQYF